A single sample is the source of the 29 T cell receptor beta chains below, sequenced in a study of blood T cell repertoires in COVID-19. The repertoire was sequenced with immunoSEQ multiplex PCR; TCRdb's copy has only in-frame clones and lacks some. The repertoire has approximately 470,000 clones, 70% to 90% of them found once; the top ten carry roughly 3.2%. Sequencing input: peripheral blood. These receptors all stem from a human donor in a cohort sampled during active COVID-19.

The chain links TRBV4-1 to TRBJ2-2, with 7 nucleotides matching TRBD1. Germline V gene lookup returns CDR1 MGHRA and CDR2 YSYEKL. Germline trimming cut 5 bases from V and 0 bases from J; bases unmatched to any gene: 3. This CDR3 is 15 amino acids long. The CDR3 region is CASSDDRANTGELFF. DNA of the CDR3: TGCGCCAGCAGCGACGACAGGGCGAACACCGGGGAGCTGTTTTTT.

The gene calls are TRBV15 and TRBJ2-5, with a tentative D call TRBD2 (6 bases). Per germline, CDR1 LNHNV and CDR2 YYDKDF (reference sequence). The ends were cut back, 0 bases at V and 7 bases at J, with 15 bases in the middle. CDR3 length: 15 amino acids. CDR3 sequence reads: CATSRDRSRRGTQYF. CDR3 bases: TGTGCCACCAGCAGAGATCGGAGTCGGAGGGGGACCCAGTACTTC.

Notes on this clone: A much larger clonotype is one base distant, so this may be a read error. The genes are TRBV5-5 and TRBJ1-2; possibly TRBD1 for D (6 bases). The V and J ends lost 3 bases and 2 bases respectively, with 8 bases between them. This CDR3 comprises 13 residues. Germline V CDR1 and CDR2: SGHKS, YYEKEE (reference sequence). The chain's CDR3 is CASSSGQNYGYTF. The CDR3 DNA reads TGTGCCAGCAGCTCCGGACAGAACTATGGCTACACCTTC.

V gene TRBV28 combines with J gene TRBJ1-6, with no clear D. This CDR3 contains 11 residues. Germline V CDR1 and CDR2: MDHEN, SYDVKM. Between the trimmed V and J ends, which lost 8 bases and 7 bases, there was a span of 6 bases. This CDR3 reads CASPFNSPLHF. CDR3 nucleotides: TGTGCCAGCCCCTTCAATTCACCCCTCCACTTT.

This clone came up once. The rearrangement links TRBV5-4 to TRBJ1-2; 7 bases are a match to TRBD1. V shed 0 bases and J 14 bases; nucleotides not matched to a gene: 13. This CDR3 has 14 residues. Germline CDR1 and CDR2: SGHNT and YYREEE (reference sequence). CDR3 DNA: TGTGCCAGCAGCTTGGAAGGGGACAGCCAAATTAGGACCTTC. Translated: CASSLEGDSQIRTF.

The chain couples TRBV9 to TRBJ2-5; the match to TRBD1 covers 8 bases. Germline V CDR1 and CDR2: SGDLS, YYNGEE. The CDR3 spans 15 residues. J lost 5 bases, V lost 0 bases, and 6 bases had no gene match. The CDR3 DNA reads TGTGCCAGCAGCGTAGGATGGCAGGGGGCGGAGACCCAGTACTTC. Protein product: CASSVGWQGAETQYF.

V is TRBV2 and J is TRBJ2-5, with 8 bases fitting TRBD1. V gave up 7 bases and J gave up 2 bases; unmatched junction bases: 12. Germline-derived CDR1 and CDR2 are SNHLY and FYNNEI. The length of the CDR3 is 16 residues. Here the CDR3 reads CASTGQGGMRQETQYF. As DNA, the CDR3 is TGTGCCAGCACAGGACAGGGCGGGATGAGGCAAGAGACCCAGTACTTC. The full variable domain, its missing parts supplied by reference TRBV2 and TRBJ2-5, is EPEVTQTPSHQVTQMGQEVILRCVPISNHLYFYWYRQILGQKVEFLVSFYNNEISEKSEIFDDQFSVERPDGSNFTLKIRSTKLEDSAMYFCASTGQGGMRQETQYFGPGTRLLVL.

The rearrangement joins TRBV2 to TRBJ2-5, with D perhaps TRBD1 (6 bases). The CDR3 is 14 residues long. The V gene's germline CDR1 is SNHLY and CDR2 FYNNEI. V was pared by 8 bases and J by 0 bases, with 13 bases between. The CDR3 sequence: CASGGQKYQETQYF. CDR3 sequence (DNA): TGTGCCAGCGGCGGACAGAAGTACCAAGAGACCCAGTACTTC.

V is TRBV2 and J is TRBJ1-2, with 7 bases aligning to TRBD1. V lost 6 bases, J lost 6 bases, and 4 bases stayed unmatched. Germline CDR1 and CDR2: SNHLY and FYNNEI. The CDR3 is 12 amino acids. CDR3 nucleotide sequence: TGTGCCAGCAGCTTACAGGGGAATGGCTACACCTTC. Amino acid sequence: CASSLQGNGYTF.

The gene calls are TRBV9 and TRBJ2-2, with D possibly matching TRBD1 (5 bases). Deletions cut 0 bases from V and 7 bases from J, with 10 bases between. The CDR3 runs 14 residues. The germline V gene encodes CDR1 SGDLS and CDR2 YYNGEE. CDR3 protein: CASSVDQGFGELFF. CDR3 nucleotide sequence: TGTGCCAGCAGCGTAGACCAGGGATTCGGGGAGCTGTTTTTT.

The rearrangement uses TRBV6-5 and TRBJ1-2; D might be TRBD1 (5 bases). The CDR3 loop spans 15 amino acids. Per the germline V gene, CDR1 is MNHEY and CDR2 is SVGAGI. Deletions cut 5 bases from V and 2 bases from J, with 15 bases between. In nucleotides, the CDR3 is TGTGCCAGCAGTCAACTCAAGGGGAACAACTATGGCTACACCTTC. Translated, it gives CASSQLKGNNYGYTF.

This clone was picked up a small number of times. The CDR3 DNA reads TGTGCCAGCAGCTTCTTAGGGGGTAGGACTGAAGCTTTCTTT. Translating it yields CASSFLGGRTEAFF. The genes are TRBV7-9 and TRBJ1-1; a weak D match, TRBD1 (6 bases). The V gene's germline CDR1 is SEHNR and CDR2 FQNEAQ (reference sequence). Between the trimmed V and J ends, which lost 3 bases and 5 bases, there was a span of 13 bases. This CDR3 spans 14 amino acids.

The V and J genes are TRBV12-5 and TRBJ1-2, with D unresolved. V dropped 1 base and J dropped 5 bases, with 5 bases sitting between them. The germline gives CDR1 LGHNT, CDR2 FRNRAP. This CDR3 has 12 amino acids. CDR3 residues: CASGLDSYGYTF. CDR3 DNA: TGTGCTAGTGGTTTGGACAGTTATGGCTACACCTTC.

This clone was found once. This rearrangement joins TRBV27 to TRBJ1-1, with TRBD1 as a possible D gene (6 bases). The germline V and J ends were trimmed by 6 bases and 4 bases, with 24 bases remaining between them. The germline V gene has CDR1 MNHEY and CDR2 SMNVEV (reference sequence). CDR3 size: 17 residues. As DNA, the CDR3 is TGTGCCAGCAGAACAACCTTCGATACAGGGTCGCTCACTGAAGCTTTCTTT. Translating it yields CASRTTFDTGSLTEAFF.

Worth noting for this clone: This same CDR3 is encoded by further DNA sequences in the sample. The CDR3 bases are TGCGCCAGCAGCTTGGCCTCCGGGACCTACGAGCAGTACTTC. Translating gives CASSLASGTYEQYF. The chain joins TRBV5-1 to TRBJ2-7; TRBD2 is a possible D gene (5 bases). The CDR3 covers 14 residues. Per the germline V gene, CDR1 is SGHRS and CDR2 is YFSETQ. V was trimmed by 0 bases and J by 2 bases, leaving 9 bases between them.

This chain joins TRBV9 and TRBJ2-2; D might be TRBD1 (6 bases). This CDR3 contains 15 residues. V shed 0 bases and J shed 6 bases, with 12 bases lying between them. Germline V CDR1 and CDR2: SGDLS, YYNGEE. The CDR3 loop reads CASSVGGRGPGELFF. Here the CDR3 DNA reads TGTGCCAGCAGCGTAGGAGGCAGGGGACCCGGGGAGCTGTTTTTT.

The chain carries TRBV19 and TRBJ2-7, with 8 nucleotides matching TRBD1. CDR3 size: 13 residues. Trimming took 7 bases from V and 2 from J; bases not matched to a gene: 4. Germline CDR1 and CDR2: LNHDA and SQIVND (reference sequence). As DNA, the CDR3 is TGTGCCAGTACGGGGACAGGTACCTACGAGCAGTACTTC. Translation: CASTGTGTYEQYF.

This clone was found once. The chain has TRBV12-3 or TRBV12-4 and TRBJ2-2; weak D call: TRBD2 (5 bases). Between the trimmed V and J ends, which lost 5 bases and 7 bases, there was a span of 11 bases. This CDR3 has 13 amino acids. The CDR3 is CASSLVRDGELFF. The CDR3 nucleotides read TGTGCCAGCAGTCTTGTGAGGGACGGGGAGCTGTTTTTT.

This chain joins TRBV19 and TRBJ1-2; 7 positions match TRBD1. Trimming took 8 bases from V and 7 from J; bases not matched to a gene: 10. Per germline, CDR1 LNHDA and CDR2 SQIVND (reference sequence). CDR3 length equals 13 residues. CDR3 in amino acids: CASARTPGGGYTF. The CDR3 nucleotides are TGTGCCAGTGCCAGGACTCCAGGGGGTGGCTACACCTTC.

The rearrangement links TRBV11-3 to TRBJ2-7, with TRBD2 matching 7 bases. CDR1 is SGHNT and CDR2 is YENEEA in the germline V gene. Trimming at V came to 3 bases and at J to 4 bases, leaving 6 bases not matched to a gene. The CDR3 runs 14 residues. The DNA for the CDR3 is TGTGCCAGCAGCTTGGGAGGGGAAAGGTACGAGCAGTACTTC. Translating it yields CASSLGGERYEQYF.

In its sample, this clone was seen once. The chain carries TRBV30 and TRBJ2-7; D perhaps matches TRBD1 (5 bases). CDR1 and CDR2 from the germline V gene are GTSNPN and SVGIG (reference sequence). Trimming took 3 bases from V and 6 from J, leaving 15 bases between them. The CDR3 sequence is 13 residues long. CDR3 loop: CAWSGPQGREQYF. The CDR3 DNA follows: TGTGCCTGGAGCGGTCCCCAGGGTCGCGAGCAGTACTTC.

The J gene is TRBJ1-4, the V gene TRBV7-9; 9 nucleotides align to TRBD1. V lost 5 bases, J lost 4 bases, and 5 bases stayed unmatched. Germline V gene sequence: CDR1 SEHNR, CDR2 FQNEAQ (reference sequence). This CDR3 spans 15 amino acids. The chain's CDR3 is CASSETGQGNEKLFF. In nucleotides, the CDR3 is TGTGCCAGCAGCGAGACGGGACAGGGTAATGAAAAACTGTTTTTT.

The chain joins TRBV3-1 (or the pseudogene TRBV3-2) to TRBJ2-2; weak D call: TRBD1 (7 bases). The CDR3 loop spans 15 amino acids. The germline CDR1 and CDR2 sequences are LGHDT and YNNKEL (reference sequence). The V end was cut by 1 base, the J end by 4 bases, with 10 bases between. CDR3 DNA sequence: TGTGCCAGCAGCCAAGGGAGGGGGCGCACCGGGGAGCTGTTTTTT. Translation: CASSQGRGRTGELFF.

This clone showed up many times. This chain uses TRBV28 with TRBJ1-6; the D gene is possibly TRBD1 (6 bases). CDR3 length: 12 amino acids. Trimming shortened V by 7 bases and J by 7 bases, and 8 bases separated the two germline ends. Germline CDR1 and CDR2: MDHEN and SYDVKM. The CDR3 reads CASKDSNSPLHF. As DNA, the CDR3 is TGTGCCAGCAAGGACAGCAATTCACCCCTCCACTTT.

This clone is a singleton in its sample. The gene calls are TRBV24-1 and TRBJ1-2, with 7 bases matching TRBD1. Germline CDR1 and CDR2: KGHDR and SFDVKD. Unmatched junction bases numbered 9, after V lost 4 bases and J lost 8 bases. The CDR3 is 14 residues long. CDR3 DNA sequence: TGTGCCACCAGTGACCGGGACAGCGTCAGGGGCTACACCTTC. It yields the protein CATSDRDSVRGYTF.

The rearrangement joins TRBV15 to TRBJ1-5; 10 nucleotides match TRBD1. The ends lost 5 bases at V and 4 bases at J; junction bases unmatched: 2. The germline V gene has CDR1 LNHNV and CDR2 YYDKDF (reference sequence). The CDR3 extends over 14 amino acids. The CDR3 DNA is TGTGCCACCAGCGGACAGGGGGTTAATCAGCCCCAGCATTTT. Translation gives CATSGQGVNQPQHF.

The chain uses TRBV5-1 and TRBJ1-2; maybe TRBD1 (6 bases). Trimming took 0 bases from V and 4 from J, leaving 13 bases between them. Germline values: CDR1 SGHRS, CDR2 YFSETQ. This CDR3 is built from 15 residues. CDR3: CASSLEGTPAYGYTF. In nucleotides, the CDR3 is TGCGCCAGCAGCTTGGAAGGGACACCGGCCTATGGCTACACCTTC.

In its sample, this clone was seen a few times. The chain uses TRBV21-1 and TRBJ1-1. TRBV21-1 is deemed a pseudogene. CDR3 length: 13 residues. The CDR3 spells CASSKGAVTEAFF. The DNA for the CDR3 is TGTGCCAGCAGCAAAGGCGCGGTTACTGAAGCTTTCTTT.

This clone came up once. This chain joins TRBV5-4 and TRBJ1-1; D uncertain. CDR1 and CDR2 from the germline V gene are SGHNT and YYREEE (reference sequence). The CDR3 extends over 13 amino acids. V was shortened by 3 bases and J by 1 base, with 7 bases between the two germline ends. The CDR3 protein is CASSSDKNTEAFF. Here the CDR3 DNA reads TGTGCCAGCAGCTCAGACAAGAACACTGAAGCTTTCTTT.